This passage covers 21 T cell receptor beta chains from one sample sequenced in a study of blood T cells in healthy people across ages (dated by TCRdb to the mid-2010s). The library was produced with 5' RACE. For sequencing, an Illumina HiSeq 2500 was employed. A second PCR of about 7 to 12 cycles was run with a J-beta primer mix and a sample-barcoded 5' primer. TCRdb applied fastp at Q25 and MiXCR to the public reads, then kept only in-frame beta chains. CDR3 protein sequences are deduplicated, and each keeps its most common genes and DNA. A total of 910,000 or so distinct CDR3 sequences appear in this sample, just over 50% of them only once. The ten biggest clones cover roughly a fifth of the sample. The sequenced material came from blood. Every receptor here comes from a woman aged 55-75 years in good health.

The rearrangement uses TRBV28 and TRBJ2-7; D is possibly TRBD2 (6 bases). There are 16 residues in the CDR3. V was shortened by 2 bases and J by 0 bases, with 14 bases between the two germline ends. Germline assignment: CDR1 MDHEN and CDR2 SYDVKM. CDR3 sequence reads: CASSLGGKRSSYEQYF. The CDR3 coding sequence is TGTGCCAGCAGTTTAGGGGGGAAGCGGAGCTCCTACGAGCAGTACTTC.

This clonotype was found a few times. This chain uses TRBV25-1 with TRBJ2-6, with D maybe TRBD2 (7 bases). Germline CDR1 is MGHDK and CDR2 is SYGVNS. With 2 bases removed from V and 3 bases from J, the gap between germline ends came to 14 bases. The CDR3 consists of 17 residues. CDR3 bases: TGTGCCAGCAGTGAAAGTGGGGGGGCAGTTGGGGCCAACGTCCTGACTTTC. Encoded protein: CASSESGGAVGANVLTF.

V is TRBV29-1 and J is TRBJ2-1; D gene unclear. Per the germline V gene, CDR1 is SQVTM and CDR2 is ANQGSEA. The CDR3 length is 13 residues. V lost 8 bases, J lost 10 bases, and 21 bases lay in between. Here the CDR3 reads CSSLGRERSEQFF. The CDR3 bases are TGCAGCTCGTTGGGCCGAGAACGATCGGAGCAGTTCTTC.

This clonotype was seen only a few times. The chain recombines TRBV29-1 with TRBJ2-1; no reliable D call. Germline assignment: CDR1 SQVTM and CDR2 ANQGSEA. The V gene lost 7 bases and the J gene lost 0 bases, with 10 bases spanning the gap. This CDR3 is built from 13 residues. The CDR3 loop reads CSASASSYNEQFF. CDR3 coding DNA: TGCAGCGCTAGTGCTAGCTCCTACAATGAGCAGTTCTTC.

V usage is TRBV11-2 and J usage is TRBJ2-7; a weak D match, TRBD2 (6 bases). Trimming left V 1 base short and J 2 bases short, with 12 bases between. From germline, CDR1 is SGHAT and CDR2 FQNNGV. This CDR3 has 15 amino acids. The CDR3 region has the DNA TGTGCCAGCAGCTTAGTCTCTAGCGCCGCCTACGAGCAGTACTTC. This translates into CASSLVSSAAYEQYF.

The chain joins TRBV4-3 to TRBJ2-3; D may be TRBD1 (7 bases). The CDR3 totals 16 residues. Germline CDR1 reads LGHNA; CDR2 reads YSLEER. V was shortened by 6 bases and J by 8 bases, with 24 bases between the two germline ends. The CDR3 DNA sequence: TGCGCCAGCAGGCCAAGTGACCAGGGGGGTATAGTTACGCAGTATTTT. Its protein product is CASRPSDQGGIVTQYF.

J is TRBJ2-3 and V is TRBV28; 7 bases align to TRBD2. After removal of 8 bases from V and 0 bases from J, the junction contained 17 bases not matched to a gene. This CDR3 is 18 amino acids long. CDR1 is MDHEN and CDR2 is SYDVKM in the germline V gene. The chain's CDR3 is CASLGGYGEPSSTDTQYF. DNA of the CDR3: TGTGCCAGCTTGGGGGGGTACGGGGAGCCTTCTAGCACAGATACGCAGTATTTT.

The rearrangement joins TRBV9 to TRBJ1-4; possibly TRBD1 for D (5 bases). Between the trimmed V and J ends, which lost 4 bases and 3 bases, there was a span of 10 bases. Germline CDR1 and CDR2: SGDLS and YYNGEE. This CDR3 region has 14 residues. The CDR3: CASSPGTPNEKLFF. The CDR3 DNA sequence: TGTGCCAGCAGCCCCGGGACGCCTAATGAAAAACTGTTTTTT.

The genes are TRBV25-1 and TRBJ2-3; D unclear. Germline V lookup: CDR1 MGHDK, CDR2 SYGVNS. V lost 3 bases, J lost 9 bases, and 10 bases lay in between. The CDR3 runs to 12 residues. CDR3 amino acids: CASSDRLLTQYF. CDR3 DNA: TGTGCCAGCAGTGACCGGCTGTTAACGCAGTATTTT.

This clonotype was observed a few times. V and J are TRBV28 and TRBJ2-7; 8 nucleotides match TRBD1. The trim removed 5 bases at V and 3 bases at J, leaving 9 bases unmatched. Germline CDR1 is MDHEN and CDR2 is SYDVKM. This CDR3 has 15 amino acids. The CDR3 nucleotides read TGTGCCAGCAGTACAGGGGGTATACCACGCTACGAGCAGTACTTC. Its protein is CASSTGGIPRYEQYF. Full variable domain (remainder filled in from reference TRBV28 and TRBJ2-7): DVKVTQSSRYLVKRTGEKVFLECVQDMDHENMFWYRQDPGLGLRLIYFSYDVKMKEKGDIPEGYSVSREKKERFSLILESASTNQTSMYLCASSTGGIPRYEQYFGPGTRLTVT.

The CDR3 region has the DNA TGCGCCAGCAGCCAAAACAGGGTTCTCGAGCAGTACTTC. This gives the protein CASSQNRVLEQYF. The chain carries TRBV4-1 and TRBJ2-7; a possible D gene is TRBD1 (6 bases). V was shortened by 2 bases and J by 6 bases, with 11 bases between the two germline ends. Germline CDR1 and CDR2: MGHRA and YSYEKL. The CDR3 loop spans 13 amino acids.

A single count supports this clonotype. CDR3 region: CASSSVFRVGTDTQYF. The CDR3 region has the DNA TGCGCCAGCAGCTCAGTTTTCAGAGTGGGCACAGATACGCAGTATTTT. The rearrangement uses TRBV5-1 and TRBJ2-3; no firm D call. The CDR3 is 16 amino acids. CDR1 is SGHRS, CDR2 YFSETQ, per germline. V lost 3 bases and J 1 base, leaving 15 bases between the germline ends.

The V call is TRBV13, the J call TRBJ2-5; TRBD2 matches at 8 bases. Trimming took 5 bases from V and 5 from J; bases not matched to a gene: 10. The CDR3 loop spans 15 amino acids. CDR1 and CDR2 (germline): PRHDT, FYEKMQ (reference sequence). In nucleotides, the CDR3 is TGTGCCAGCAGCCCCTCCCAGCGGGAGTGGGAGACCCAGTACTTC. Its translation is CASSPSQREWETQYF. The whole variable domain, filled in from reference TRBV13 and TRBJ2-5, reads AAGVIQSPRHLIKEKRETATLKCYPIPRHDTVYWYQQGPGQDPQFLISFYEKMQSDKGSIPDRFSAQQFSDYHSELNMSSLELGDSALYFCASSPSQREWETQYFGPGTRLLVL.

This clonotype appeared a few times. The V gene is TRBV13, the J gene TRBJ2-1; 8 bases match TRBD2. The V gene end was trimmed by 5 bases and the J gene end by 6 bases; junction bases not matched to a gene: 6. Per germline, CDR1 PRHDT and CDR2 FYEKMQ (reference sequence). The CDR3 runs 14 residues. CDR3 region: CASSPRLALNEQFF. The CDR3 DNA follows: TGTGCCAGCAGCCCACGACTAGCGCTCAATGAGCAGTTCTTC. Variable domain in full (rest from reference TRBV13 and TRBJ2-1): AAGVIQSPRHLIKEKRETATLKCYPIPRHDTVYWYQQGPGQDPQFLISFYEKMQSDKGSIPDRFSAQQFSDYHSELNMSSLELGDSALYFCASSPRLALNEQFFGPGTRLTVL.

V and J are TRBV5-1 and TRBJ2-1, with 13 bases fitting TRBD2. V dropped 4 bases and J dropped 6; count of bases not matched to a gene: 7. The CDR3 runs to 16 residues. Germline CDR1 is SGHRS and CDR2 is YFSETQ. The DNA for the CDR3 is TGCGCCAGCAGCCTCAGGACTAGCGGGAGTGGCAATGAGCAGTTCTTC. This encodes CASSLRTSGSGNEQFF. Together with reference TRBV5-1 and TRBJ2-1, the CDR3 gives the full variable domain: KAGVTQTPRYLIKTRGQQVTLSCSPISGHRSVSWYQQTPGQGLQFLFEYFSETQRNKGNFPGRFSGRQFSNSRSEMNVSTLELGDSALYLCASSLRTSGSGNEQFFGPGTRLTVL.

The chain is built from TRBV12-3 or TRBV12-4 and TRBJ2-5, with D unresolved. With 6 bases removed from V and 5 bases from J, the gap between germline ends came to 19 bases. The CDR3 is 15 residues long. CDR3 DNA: TGTGCCAGCAGCCCTAACTCGTACTCAATGGAGACCCAGTACTTC. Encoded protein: CASSPNSYSMETQYF.

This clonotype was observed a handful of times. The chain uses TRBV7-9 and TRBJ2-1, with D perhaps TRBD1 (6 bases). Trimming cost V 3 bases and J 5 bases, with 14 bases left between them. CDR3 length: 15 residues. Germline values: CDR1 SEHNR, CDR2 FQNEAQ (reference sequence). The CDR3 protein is CASSFSWTENNEQFF. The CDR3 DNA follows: TGTGCCAGCAGCTTTTCTTGGACAGAAAACAATGAGCAGTTCTTC.

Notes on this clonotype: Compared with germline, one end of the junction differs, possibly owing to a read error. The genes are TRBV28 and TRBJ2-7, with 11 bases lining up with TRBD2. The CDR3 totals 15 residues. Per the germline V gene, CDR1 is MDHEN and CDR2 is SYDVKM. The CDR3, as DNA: TGCGCCAGCAGCCGTACTAGCGGGGGAACCTACGAGCAGTACTTC. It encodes CASSRTSGGTYEQYF.

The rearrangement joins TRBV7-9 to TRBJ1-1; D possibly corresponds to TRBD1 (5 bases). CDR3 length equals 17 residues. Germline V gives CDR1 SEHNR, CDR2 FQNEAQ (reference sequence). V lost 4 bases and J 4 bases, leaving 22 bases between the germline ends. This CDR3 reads CASSSNLRDPGSTEAFF. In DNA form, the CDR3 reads TGTGCCAGCAGCTCGAACCTCCGGGACCCAGGTAGCACTGAAGCTTTCTTT.

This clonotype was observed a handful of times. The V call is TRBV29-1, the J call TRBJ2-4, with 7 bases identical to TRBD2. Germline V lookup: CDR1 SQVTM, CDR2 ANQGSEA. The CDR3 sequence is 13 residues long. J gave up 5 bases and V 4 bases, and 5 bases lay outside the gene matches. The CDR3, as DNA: TGCAGCGTTGTTCGCGGGAGTGAAAACATTCAGTACTTC. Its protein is CSVVRGSENIQYF. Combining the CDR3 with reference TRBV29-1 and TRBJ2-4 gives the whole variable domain SAVISQKPSRDICQRGTSLTIQCQVDSQVTMMFWYRQQPGQSLTLIATANQGSEATYESGFVIDKFPISRPNLTFSTLTVSNMSPEDSSIYLCSVVRGSENIQYFGAGTRLSVL.

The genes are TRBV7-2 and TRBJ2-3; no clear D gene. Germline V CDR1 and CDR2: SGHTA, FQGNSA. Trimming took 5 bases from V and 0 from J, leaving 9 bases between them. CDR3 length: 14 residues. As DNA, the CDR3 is TGTGCCAGCAGCCCCTTCTACAGCACAGATACGCAGTATTTT. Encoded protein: CASSPFYSTDTQYF.